This TCR beta chain is drawn from a study of PD-L1 blockade in urothelial cancer. Study summary: When patients started atezolizumab around 2014, it was given at 1,200 mg intravenously every 3 weeks. Blood yielded a median of approximately 150,000 T cells per sample. About 90% of the roughly 30 patients were men who had bladder-origin urothelial cancer.

This sample's time point: pretreatment peripheral blood. The V gene's germline CDR1 is SNHLY and CDR2 FYNNEI. Unmatched junction bases numbered 6, after V lost 8 bases and J lost 2 bases. The CDR3 is 14 amino acids. TCRdb keeps only in-frame clones here, not all; method: immunoSEQ multiplex PCR. The table records approximately 100,000 clones, around 89% of them present only once. The source is a woman over 75 with urothelial cancer. V gene TRBV2 combines with J gene TRBJ2-1; 7 bases line up with TRBD1. Specimen: PBMCs, collected around atezolizumab (anti-PD-L1) treatment. CDR3 loop: CASRGQGAYNEQFF. CDR3 sequence (DNA): TGTGCCAGCCGCGGGCAGGGGGCCTACAATGAGCAGTTCTTC. Full variable domain (remainder filled in from reference TRBV2 and TRBJ2-1): EPEVTQTPSHQVTQMGQEVILRCVPISNHLYFYWYRQILGQKVEFLVSFYNNEISEKSEIFDDQFSVERPDGSNFTLKIRSTKLEDSAMYFCASRGQGAYNEQFFGPGTRLTVL.